This T cell receptor beta chain was identified during a study of T cell clones after liver transplantation. On the study more broadly: A pre-transplant mixed lymphocyte reaction with TCRbeta sequencing defined graft-donor-reactive clones followed in post-transplant blood. Study results and limitations: In two subjects, few donor cells limited the measurable donor-reactive repertoire. Conclusions were preliminary, with small, heterogeneous patient groups.

As for this clone: Antigen specificity is unknown.

Profiled with immunoSEQ multiplex PCR; TCRdb holds only in-frame clones, not every one. The data show about 71,000 clones, around 80% seen once. Germline CDR1 is KGHSH and CDR2 is LQKENI. The CDR3 is 15 residues long. V was clipped by 3 bases and J by 7 bases, with 18 bases between them. The sample in question was CD4+ T cells from blood, obtained 12 months after liver transplant. The gene calls are TRBV18 and TRBJ1-2; a weak D match, TRBD1 (6 bases). This TCR was recovered from a human patient who received a liver transplant. Some T cells could come from the graft donor. For the CDR3, the DNA is TGTGCCAGCTCACCCCTGCAGGGGATTAAGAGTGGCTACACCTTC. It translates to CASSPLQGIKSGYTF. The whole variable domain, filled in from reference TRBV18 and TRBJ1-2, reads NAGVMQNPRHLVRRRGQEARLRCSPMKGHSHVYWYRQLPEEGLKFMVYLQKENIIDESGMPKERFSAEFPKEGPSILRIQQVVRGDSAAYFCASSPLQGIKSGYTFGSGTRLTVV.